These 11 T cell receptor beta chains originate from one sample sequenced in a study of naive and memory T cell subsets. An equimolar mix of two oligonucleotides served as the beta constant-region primer for TRBC1 and TRBC2. TCRdb passed the UMI-ligation and nested PCR reads through MiXCR, listing each CDR3 protein once. The table shows around 160,000 distinct CDR3 sequences, with 17% occurring only once. The specimen was naive CD4+ T cells from blood. Source of these receptors: a human donor in good health.

The chain uses TRBV20-1 and TRBJ2-2; 9 nucleotides agree with TRBD1. Germline lookup yields CDR1 DFQATT and CDR2 SNEGSKA (reference sequence). The CDR3 contains 15 residues. V trimming: 2 bases; J trimming: 4 bases; junction bases outside the gene matches: 5. CDR3 residues: CSARKGQGVTGELFF. For the CDR3, the DNA is TGCAGTGCTAGAAAGGGACAGGGAGTCACCGGGGAGCTGTTTTTT.

The chain employs TRBV20-1 and TRBJ1-5; D call uncertain. Between the trimmed V and J ends, which lost 6 bases and 0 bases, there was a span of 15 bases. The CDR3 sequence is 15 residues long. Per germline, CDR1 DFQATT and CDR2 SNEGSKA (reference sequence). The CDR3 region has the DNA TGCAGTGCAAGCGCTGATCCCCTTAGCAATCAGCCCCAGCATTTT. The encoded protein is CSASADPLSNQPQHF.

V usage is TRBV19 and J usage is TRBJ2-3; a possible D gene is TRBD2 (5 bases). The V and J ends lost 4 bases and 2 bases respectively, with 13 bases between them. The CDR3 runs 15 residues. Germline V CDR1 and CDR2: LNHDA, SQIVND (reference sequence). The CDR3 here is CASSRSSGNTDTQYF. DNA of the CDR3: TGTGCCAGTAGTAGGTCCAGCGGAAACACAGATACGCAGTATTTT.

This clonotype was counted only a few times. The gene calls are TRBV12-3 or TRBV12-4 and TRBJ2-7; D not resolved. This CDR3 comprises 12 residues. Trimming removed 4 bases from V and 3 bases from J, with 7 bases in between. CDR3 DNA: TGTGCCAGCAGTTCCCTTTTCTACGAGCAGTACTTC. It specifies CASSSLFYEQYF.

V usage is TRBV7-2 and J usage is TRBJ2-3; TRBD2 might be the D (6 bases). The germline V gene has CDR1 SGHTA and CDR2 FQGNSA. The CDR3 is 17 residues long. Between the trimmed V and J ends, which lost 5 bases and 1 base, there was a span of 19 bases. Here the CDR3 DNA reads TGTGCCAGCAGCCCAGTGACTAGTTCAGTTCGCACAGATACGCAGTATTTT. This gives the protein CASSPVTSSVRTDTQYF.

This clonotype was seen at least ten times. The gene calls are TRBV29-1 and TRBJ1-4, with TRBD1 matching over 10 bases. After removal of 7 bases from V and 6 bases from J, the junction contained 5 bases not matched to a gene. This CDR3 has 13 amino acids. CDR1 SQVTM and CDR2 ANQGSEA come from the germline V gene. In DNA, the CDR3 is TGCAGCGCAGAGACAGGGGGCGATGAAAAACTGTTTTTT. Translating gives CSAETGGDEKLFF.

The CDR3 loop reads CAISMSGTSDTQYF. CDR3 bases: TGTGCCATCAGTATGAGCGGGACTTCAGATACGCAGTATTTT. The rearrangement uses TRBV10-3 and TRBJ2-3, with 7 bases matching TRBD2. Trimming removed 5 bases from V and 4 bases from J; junction bases left unmatched: 6. CDR1 ENHRY and CDR2 SYGVKD come from the germline V gene. CDR3 length equals 14 residues.

This clonotype has just a few counts. This chain links TRBV5-4 with TRBJ2-2; D gene unclear. The CDR3 totals 14 residues. Trimming left V 5 bases short and J 1 base short, with 9 bases between. Germline-derived CDR1 and CDR2 are SGHNT and YYREEE (reference sequence). The CDR3 nucleotides read TGTGCCAGCAGAATTTCGGGGAACACCGGGGAGCTGTTTTTT. It is translated as CASRISGNTGELFF.

This chain uses TRBV3-1 with TRBJ1-2; no definite D call. CDR1 is LGHDT, CDR2 YNNKEL, per germline (reference sequence). Trimming cost V 0 bases and J 6 bases, with 14 bases left between them. CDR3 length: 15 residues. The CDR3 region has the DNA TGTGCCAGCAGCCAAGATCTCCCCGGGCGGGATGGCTACACCTTC. This gives the protein CASSQDLPGRDGYTF.

This clonotype has a count of ten or more. The V gene is TRBV7-9, the J gene TRBJ2-3; 12 bases agree with TRBD2. CDR1 and CDR2 (germline): SEHNR, FQNEAQ (reference sequence). V shed 5 bases, J shed 6 bases, and the junction held 3 bases outside the gene matches. CDR3 length equals 14 residues. CDR3 amino acids: CASSPGLAGDTQYF. The CDR3 DNA reads as TGTGCCAGCAGCCCTGGACTAGCGGGGGATACGCAGTATTTT.

The chain joins TRBV5-1 to TRBJ1-4, with 7 bases fitting TRBD1. The CDR3 sequence is 14 residues long. CDR1 and CDR2 (germline): SGHRS, YFSETQ. Trimming took 3 bases from V and 3 from J; bases not matched to a gene: 2. The CDR3 reads CASSSGTANEKLFF. The CDR3 nucleotides are TGCGCCAGCAGCTCCGGGACAGCTAATGAAAAACTGTTTTTT.